These 2 T cell receptor beta chains came from one sample sequenced in a study of blood T cells in healthy people across ages. Together with a sample-barcoded 5' primer, a J-beta primer mix was included in a second PCR lasting about 7 to 12 cycles. Each CDR3 protein gets one entry after TCRdb re-called the 5' RACE reads with MiXCR. Among some 700,000 distinct CDR3 sequences listed, roughly two fifths were seen once. The material sequenced was blood. These receptors all come from a woman in her sixties or seventies in good health.

This chain joins TRBV27 and TRBJ2-1; 9 nucleotides line up with TRBD2. This CDR3 has 18 residues. Losses at the gene ends were 3 bases for V and 0 bases for J; bases not matched to a gene: 9. CDR1 is MNHEY, CDR2 SMNVEV, per germline (reference sequence). The CDR3 DNA is TGTGCCAGCAGTTTGACCCCGAGTAGCGGGAGCTCCTACAATGAGCAGTTCTTC. This translates into CASSLTPSSGSSYNEQFF.

There are a few counts of this clonotype. The genes are TRBV10-3 and TRBJ1-4, with TRBD1 matching over 8 bases. Germline V gene sequence: CDR1 ENHRY, CDR2 SYGVKD. The V and J ends lost 3 bases and 5 bases, in that order; junction bases with no gene match: 5. This CDR3 has 15 amino acids. CDR3 sequence: CAISDPTGANEKLFF. In nucleotides, the CDR3 is TGTGCCATCAGTGACCCGACAGGGGCCAATGAAAAACTGTTTTTT.